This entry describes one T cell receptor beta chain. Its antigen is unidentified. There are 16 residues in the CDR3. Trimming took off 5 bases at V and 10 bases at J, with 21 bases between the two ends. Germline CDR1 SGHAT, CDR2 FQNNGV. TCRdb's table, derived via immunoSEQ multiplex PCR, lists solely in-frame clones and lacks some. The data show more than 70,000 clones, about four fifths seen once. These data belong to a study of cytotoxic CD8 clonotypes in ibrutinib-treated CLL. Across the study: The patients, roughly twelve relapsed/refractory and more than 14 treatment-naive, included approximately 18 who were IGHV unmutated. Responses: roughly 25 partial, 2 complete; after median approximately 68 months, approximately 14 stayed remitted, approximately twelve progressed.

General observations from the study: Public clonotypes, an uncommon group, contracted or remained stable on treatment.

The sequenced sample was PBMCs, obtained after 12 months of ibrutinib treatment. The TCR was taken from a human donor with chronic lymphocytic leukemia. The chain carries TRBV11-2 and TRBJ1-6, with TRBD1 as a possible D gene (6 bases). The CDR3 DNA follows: TGTGCCAGCAGCCCCGGGGCAGGGGTCCGTAGGTCACCCCTCCACTTT. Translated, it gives CASSPGAGVRRSPLHF.